The entry below describes one T cell receptor beta chain. No antigen is known for it. This sample's time point: pretreatment peripheral blood. The data were taken from a study of PD-L1 blockade in urothelial cancer. As for the study in general: Atezolizumab was started by patients around 2014 at 1,200 mg intravenously every 3 weeks. After treatment start, blood was analyzed at 3 weeks (second dose) and at 6 weeks.

Germline V gene lookup returns CDR1 LNHDA and CDR2 SQIVND (reference sequence). This CDR3 is built from 15 residues. V lost 7 bases, J lost 2 bases, and 17 bases lay in between. Only in-frame clones appear in the TCRdb table, and some are missing; sequencing was by immunoSEQ multiplex PCR. This table has approximately 71,000 clones, less than 90% appearing once. The study, taken as a whole, reports: Below-median blood TCR clonality before treatment forecast better survival.

The chain combines TRBV19 with TRBJ1-2; no definite D call. The starting material was PBMCs, obtained around atezolizumab (anti-PD-L1) treatment. This TCR came from a woman between 65 and 79 years old with urothelial cancer. CDR3 nucleotides: TGTGCCAGTACCCCCGGCGGGATCGTCAACTATGGCTACACCTTC. This sequence encodes CASTPGGIVNYGYTF.